The clone carrying this T cell receptor beta chain has only a few counts. Its antigen is unknown. The source of the sample is a study of beta chain features in type 1 diabetes. Overall study findings and caveats: The study found that naive, central memory and Treg TCRB repertoires appeared more similar in patients than in healthy donors.

The sequenced template was cDNA made from the entire isolated RNA. This table comes from immunoSEQ multiplex PCR, and its TCRdb copy is limited to in-frame clones, with some not included. This table has 350,000 to 400,000 clones, about 16% appearing once. The sequencing sample was made of naive CD4+ T cells from blood. The sequence derives from a woman in her late teens or twenties in good health.

In DNA, the CDR3 is TGTGCCAGCAGCCCGGGACTTTTAGGCGCCAACGTCCTGACTTTC. Its translation is CASSPGLLGANVLTF. The rearrangement joins TRBV7-3 to TRBJ2-6; maybe TRBD2 (6 bases). The CDR3 is 15 residues long. The ends were cut back, 5 bases at V and 7 bases at J, with 15 bases in the middle. CDR1 SGHTA and CDR2 FQGTGA come from the germline V gene.